What follows is one T cell receptor (beta chain) and its context. Its matching antigen is unknown. The data originate from a study of CD8+ T cells in alopecia areata. Once RNA had been extracted, it was reverse transcribed into cDNA to act as the sequencing template. The assay was immunoSEQ multiplex PCR, and TCRdb's table has in-frame clones only and misses some. The profile shows 90,000 to 150,000 clones, about 50% of them singletons. Broader study findings: Throughout tofacitinib, many expanded lesional clones continued to persist in scalp and blood.

From germline, CDR1 is LNHNV and CDR2 YYDKDF (reference sequence). The CDR3 has 16 amino acids. With V trimmed by 3 bases and J by 6 bases, 13 bases remained unmatched. As to treatment: oral pan-JAK inhibitor, 5-10 mg twice daily. The sequence came from a human donor with alopecia areata. This chain uses TRBV15 with TRBJ2-7; 8 bases line up with TRBD1. The starting material was CD4+ T cells sorted from blood, obtained at week 4, from a patient treated with tofacitinib. The CDR3 sequence: CATSRGKVGQGGEQYF. The DNA of the CDR3 is TGTGCCACCAGCAGGGGCAAGGTCGGACAGGGAGGCGAGCAGTACTTC.